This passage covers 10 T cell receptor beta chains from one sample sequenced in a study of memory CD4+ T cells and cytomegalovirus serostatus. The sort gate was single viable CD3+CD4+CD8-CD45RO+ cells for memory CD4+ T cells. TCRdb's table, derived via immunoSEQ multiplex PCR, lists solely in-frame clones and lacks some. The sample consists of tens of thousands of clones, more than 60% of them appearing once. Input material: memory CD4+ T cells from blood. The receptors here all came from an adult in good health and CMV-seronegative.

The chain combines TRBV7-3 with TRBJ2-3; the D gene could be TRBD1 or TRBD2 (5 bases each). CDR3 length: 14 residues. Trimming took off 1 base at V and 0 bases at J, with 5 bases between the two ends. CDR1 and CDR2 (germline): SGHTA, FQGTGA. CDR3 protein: CASSLRDSTDTQYF. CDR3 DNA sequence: TGTGCCAGCAGCTTAAGGGACAGCACAGATACGCAGTATTTT.

CDR3 in amino acids: CASSLTGTSGSYNEQFF. DNA for the CDR3: TGTGCCAGCAGCCTGACCGGGACTAGCGGATCCTACAATGAGCAGTTCTTC. This chain links TRBV7-3 with TRBJ2-1; 11 bases are shared with TRBD2. Germline assignment: CDR1 SGHTA and CDR2 FQGTGA. This CDR3 contains 17 residues. Germline trimming cut 5 bases from V and 1 base from J; bases unmatched to any gene: 7. Based on the CDR3 plus reference TRBV7-3 and TRBJ2-1, the full variable domain is GAGVSQTPSNKVTEKGKYVELRCDPISGHTALYWYRQSLGQGPEFLIYFQGTGAADDSGLPNDRFFAVRPEGSVSTLKIQRTERGDSAVYLCASSLTGTSGSYNEQFFGPGTRLTVL.

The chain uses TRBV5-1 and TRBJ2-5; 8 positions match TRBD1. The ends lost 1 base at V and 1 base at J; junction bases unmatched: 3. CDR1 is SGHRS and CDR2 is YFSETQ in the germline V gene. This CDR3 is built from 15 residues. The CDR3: CASSLMGQAQETQYF. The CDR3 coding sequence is TGCGCCAGCAGCTTGATGGGACAGGCCCAAGAGACCCAGTACTTC.

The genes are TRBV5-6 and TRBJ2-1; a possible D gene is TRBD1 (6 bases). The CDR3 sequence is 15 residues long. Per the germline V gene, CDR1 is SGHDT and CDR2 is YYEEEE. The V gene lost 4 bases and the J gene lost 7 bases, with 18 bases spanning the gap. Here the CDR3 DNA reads TGTGCCAGCAGCCCCCTAGGGACATCCGGGAATGAGCAGTTCTTC. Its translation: CASSPLGTSGNEQFF. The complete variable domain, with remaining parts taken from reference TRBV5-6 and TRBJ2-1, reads DAGVTQSPTHLIKTRGQQVTLRCSPKSGHDTVSWYQQALGQGPQFIFQYYEEEERQRGNFPDRFSGHQFPNYSSELNVNALLLGDSALYLCASSPLGTSGNEQFFGPGTRLTVL.

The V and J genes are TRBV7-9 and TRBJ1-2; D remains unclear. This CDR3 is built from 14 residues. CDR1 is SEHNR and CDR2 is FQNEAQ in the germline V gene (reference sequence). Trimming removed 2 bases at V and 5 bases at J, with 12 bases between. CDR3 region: CASSLNVQGYGYTF. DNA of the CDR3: TGTGCCAGCAGCTTAAACGTCCAAGGATATGGCTACACCTTC.

The CDR3 is CASSPSLSTNTVQETQYF. As DNA, the CDR3 is TGTGCCAGCAGCCCATCGCTGTCTACCAACACGGTCCAAGAGACCCAGTACTTC. The chain uses TRBV9 and TRBJ2-5; D gene ambiguous. The V and J ends lost 4 bases and 1 base respectively, with 23 bases between them. There are 18 residues in the CDR3. Germline CDR1 and CDR2: SGDLS and YYNGEE.

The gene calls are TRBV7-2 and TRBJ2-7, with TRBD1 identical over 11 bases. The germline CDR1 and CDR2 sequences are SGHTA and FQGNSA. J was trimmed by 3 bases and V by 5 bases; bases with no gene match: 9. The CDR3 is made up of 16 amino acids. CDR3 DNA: TGTGCCAGCAGCGGCGGACAGGGGGCCGTTGGCTACGAGCAGTACTTC. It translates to CASSGGQGAVGYEQYF.

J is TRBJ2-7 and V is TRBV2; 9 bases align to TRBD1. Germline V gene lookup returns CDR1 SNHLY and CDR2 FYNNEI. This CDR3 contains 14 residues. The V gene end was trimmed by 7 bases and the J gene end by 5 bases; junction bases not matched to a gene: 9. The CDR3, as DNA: TGTGCCAGCATGAGACAGGGGGGCCTCAACGAGCAGTACTTC. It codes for CASMRQGGLNEQYF.

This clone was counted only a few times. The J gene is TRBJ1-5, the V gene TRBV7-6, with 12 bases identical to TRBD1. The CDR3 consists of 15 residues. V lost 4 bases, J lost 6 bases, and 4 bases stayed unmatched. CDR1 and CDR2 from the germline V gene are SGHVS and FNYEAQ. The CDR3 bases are TGTGCCAGCAGCTCCGGGACAGGGGGCGGTCAGCCCCAGCATTTT. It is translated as CASSSGTGGGQPQHF. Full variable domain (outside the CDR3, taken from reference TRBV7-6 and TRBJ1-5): GAGVSQSPRYKVTKRGQDVALRCDPISGHVSLYWYRQALGQGPEFLTYFNYEAQQDKSGLPNDRFSAERPEGSISTLTIQRTEQRDSAMYRCASSSGTGGGQPQHFGDGTRLSIL.

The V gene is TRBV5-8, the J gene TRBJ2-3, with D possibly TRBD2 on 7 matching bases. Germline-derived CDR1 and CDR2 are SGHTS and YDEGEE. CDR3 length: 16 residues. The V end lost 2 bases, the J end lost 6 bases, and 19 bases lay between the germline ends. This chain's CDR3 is CASSFPTGGHEDTQYF. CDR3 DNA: TGTGCCAGCAGCTTTCCAACCGGGGGGCATGAGGATACGCAGTATTTT.